Sequencing of this T cell receptor (beta chain) was carried out in a study of identical twins (dated by TCRdb to the mid-2010s). About the study as a whole: The study deep-sequenced TCR alpha and beta repertoires from monozygotic twins, unrelated adults of various ages and cord blood to test whether fetal clonotypes persist. To rule out contamination, the twin experiments were replicated at different times with different library preparation protocols. Points the paper makes about the study in general: In monozygotic twins, recombination models systematically underestimated out-of-frame TCR alpha sharing, but the models matched the sharing seen between unrelated individuals. Because the same donors could not be followed over many years, the conclusions relied on cross-sectional statistical analysis. A weaker excess of twin sharing was found in beta out-of-frame sequences because the signal-to-noise ratio was lowered by fewer shared sequences. Compared with coincidental sharing between unrelated individuals, an excess of low generation-probability sequences was observed among out-of-frame TCR alpha sequences shared between twins. Fewer insertions were carried by abundant cord blood beta clonotypes; a weaker similar trend was observed in young adult naive repertoires, while no such trend was observed in memory repertoires. Zero-insertion analyses could be partly confounded by invariant T cells such as MAIT and iNKT, though diverse VJ usage argued against such confounding for most clonotypes.

CDR1 and CDR2 (SNHLY, FYNNEI) derive from the germline V gene. The CDR3 runs 14 residues from the cysteine to the phenylalanine. The kept DNA is CDR3 alone, 42 bases in frame from the first base. V lost 2 bases and J lost 0 bases; the stretch between them is 5 bases long. The library came from 5' RACE. This sample was sequenced with an Illumina HiSeq 2000. Template switching introduced a universal primer binding site; the final cDNA contained a unique molecular identifier, enabling accurate counting of TCR cDNA molecules. First-strand cDNA for TCR alpha and beta chains was synthesized from specific primers in the conserved constant-segment region. To control for contamination, every cDNA library carried two barcodes: a SMART-Mk sample barcode plus Illumina barcodes. TruSeq adapter sequences, together with Illumina sample barcodes, were added in two successive PCR steps. TCR alpha and beta cDNA libraries were sequenced on the Illumina HiSeq platform with custom primers. On the authors' methods: MiGEC processed the raw reads to extract unique molecular identifiers, while MiXCR was used to determine the CDR3 positions. For each individual, recombination models were inferred using an EM algorithm with the repgenHMM and IGoR tools. The tcR package in R was used for shared clonotype analysis, with sharing normalized by the product of cloneset sizes. To study raw recombination free of thymic and clonal selection effects, out-of-frame nonproductive sequences were analyzed. TCRdb reprocessed the public reads (quality trimming at Q25 with fastp, clone calling with MiXCR) and kept in-frame beta chains. When rows share a CDR3 protein, they turn into one entry using the most common DNA and genes. None of the V and J calls come from the authors' own analysis; TCRdb made them. In all, the sample holds about 520,000 distinct CDR3 sequences, and roughly a fifth of those were seen once. The ten largest make up 0.91% of the sample.

Every donor was a healthy Caucasian. Three pairs of female monozygotic twins, all aged about 18 to 30 years, made up the twin cohort. CD4+ and CD8+ T cell populations were isolated with positive isolation kits from Invitrogen. With regard to this clonotype: The target of this receptor is not known. It has no much larger one-base neighbor in the sample; base qualities were not kept.

The sample was also reused in another study, on T cells expressing NK-cell markers. The second paper further reports: In sorted CD3+CD56+NKG2C+, CD3+CD56+NKG2C- and CD3+CD56-NKG2C+ T-cell subsets from several donors, TCR beta-chain repertoires were profiled. Among the eight sequenced donors, only one was HCMV-seronegative, while the other seven were HCMV-seropositive. In several experiments an anti-gammadeltaTCR antibody was added to restrict sorting to alphabetaTCR-expressing T cells. For roughly six donors, the dominant CD3+CD56+NKG2C+ clonotypes were among the top 10 CD8+ clonotypes and accounted for about 1.0-7.0% of CD8+ T cells. Those dominant clonotypes were again the most abundant among CD3+CD56-NKG2C+ cells in four donors, at roughly 25-60.1%. Whether the expanded NKG2C-expressing T cell clones were specific for HCMV antigens was left unclear. The eight sequenced donors were randomly selected healthy volunteers, three men and five women. To determine HCMV serostatus, a commercial ELISA kit was used to detect HCMV-specific IgG in serum. MIGEC was used to demultiplex reads and group reads by UMI, and MiTCR was used to assemble and quantify clonotypes. To exclude erroneous sequences, any TCR cDNA sequence not supported by at least two reads was discarded. Downstream repertoire analysis used the tcR package, and clonotypes were matched across fractions by CDR3 nucleotide sequence plus V segment. VDJmatch was used to annotate antigen specificity against VDJdb, with one amino acid substitution in CDR3 permitted.

Recombination connected TRBV2 to TRBJ2-4; no confident D gene assignment can be made. The receptor was derived from a woman aged 18 to 35 in good health. The sample comprised CD4+ T cells sorted from blood. CDR3 loop: CASSERVAKNIQYF. The nucleotides are TGTGCCAGCAGTGAAAGGGTAGCCAAAAACATTCAGTACTTC.